The 9 T cell receptor beta chains below were found in one sample sequenced in a study of shared clonotypes between healthy human individuals. Assay: immunoSEQ multiplex PCR; the TCRdb copy retains only in-frame clones and omits some. This table holds around 2,000,000 clones, roughly 95% found once. Naive CD8 populations comprised CD45RO-negative cells positively selected for CCR7, excluding terminally differentiated effector memory CD45RA+ cells. The source material was naive CD8+ T cells sorted from blood. The receptor set was obtained from a man younger than 35 in good health.

V and J are TRBV29-1 and TRBJ2-7; possibly TRBD2 for D (5 bases). Germline lookup yields CDR1 SQVTM and CDR2 ANQGSEA. This CDR3 spans 11 amino acids. Between the trimmed V and J ends, which lost 3 bases and 6 bases, there was a span of 9 bases. CDR3 sequence: CSVEGASEQYF. As DNA, the CDR3 is TGCAGCGTTGAGGGAGCGAGCGAGCAGTACTTC.

This chain joins TRBV2 and TRBJ1-6; possible D gene TRBD1, 6 bases. CDR3 length: 14 amino acids. V lost 5 bases and J lost 12, with 17 bases in between. The V gene's germline CDR1 is SNHLY and CDR2 FYNNEI. The CDR3 bases are TGTGCCAGCAGTCCGGACAGCTCAATTCAACCCCTCCACTTT. Translated, it gives CASSPDSSIQPLHF.

The chain is built from TRBV5-6 and TRBJ2-2; TRBD1 agrees at 7 bases. The CDR3 loop spans 15 amino acids. Germline V CDR1 and CDR2: SGHDT, YYEEEE. The ends lost 4 bases at V and 3 bases at J; junction bases unmatched: 6. This CDR3 is CASSPGQEYTGELFF. CDR3 bases: TGTGCCAGCAGCCCTGGACAGGAATACACCGGGGAGCTGTTTTTT.

This chain uses TRBV4-1 with TRBJ2-5; 8 nucleotides agree with TRBD2. After removal of 2 bases from V and 1 base from J, the junction contained 6 bases not matched to a gene. The CDR3 is 16 residues long. Germline V gives CDR1 MGHRA, CDR2 YSYEKL. The DNA of the CDR3 is TGCGCCAGCAGCCAAATCGGCGGGGGGATCCAAGAGACCCAGTACTTC. Translating gives CASSQIGGGIQETQYF.

This chain connects TRBV7-9 to TRBJ1-6; D remains unclear. V dropped 5 bases and J dropped 4 bases, with 15 bases sitting between them. The CDR3 consists of 16 residues. Germline V lookup: CDR1 SEHNR, CDR2 FQNEAQ (reference sequence). CDR3 DNA: TGTGCCAGCAGCGCCGAGGGTTGGGGATATAATTCACCCCTCCACTTT. Translation: CASSAEGWGYNSPLHF.

V gene TRBV7-6 combines with J gene TRBJ1-4, with 7 bases matching TRBD1. CDR1 is SGHVS, CDR2 FNYEAQ, per germline. Trimming cost V 1 base and J 2 bases; bases outside gene matches: 4. The CDR3 extends over 16 amino acids. The DNA of the CDR3 is TGTGCCAGCAGCTTAGGATCGACAGGGACTAATGAAAAACTGTTTTTT. It translates to CASSLGSTGTNEKLFF. The full variable domain, with the rest looked up from reference TRBV7-6 and TRBJ1-4, is GAGVSQSPRYKVTKRGQDVALRCDPISGHVSLYWYRQALGQGPEFLTYFNYEAQQDKSGLPNDRFSAERPEGSISTLTIQRTEQRDSAMYRCASSLGSTGTNEKLFFGSGTQLSVL.

V is TRBV28 and J is TRBJ2-7; D may be TRBD2 (6 bases). V was cut by 5 bases and J by 10 bases, with 21 bases left in between. There are 14 residues in the CDR3. Germline V gene lookup returns CDR1 MDHEN and CDR2 SYDVKM. CDR3 amino acids: CASSNLGGGGEQYF. The CDR3, as DNA: TGTGCCAGCAGTAACCTGGGGGGAGGCGGGGAACAGTACTTC. Full variable domain (outside the CDR3, taken from reference TRBV28 and TRBJ2-7): DVKVTQSSRYLVKRTGEKVFLECVQDMDHENMFWYRQDPGLGLRLIYFSYDVKMKEKGDIPEGYSVSREKKERFSLILESASTNQTSMYLCASSNLGGGGEQYFGPGTRLTVT.

The chain employs TRBV4-1 and TRBJ1-3, with a tentative D call TRBD1 (5 bases). The V end was cut by 4 bases, the J end by 2 bases, with 15 bases between. Germline V lookup: CDR1 MGHRA, CDR2 YSYEKL. This CDR3 comprises 16 residues. In DNA, the CDR3 is TGCGCCAGCAGCCTGACCGCTGGGGGGGCTGGAAACACCATATATTTT. Translated, it gives CASSLTAGGAGNTIYF.

Note on this clone: Distinct nucleotide sequences in the sample also encode this CDR3. This rearrangement joins TRBV9 to TRBJ2-2; D remains ambiguous. This CDR3 has 11 amino acids. Trimming removed 5 bases from V and 4 bases from J, with 3 bases in between. The germline gives CDR1 SGDLS, CDR2 YYNGEE. The CDR3 spells CASSLTGELFF. The DNA of the CDR3 is TGTGCCAGCAGTCTCACCGGGGAGCTGTTTTTT.